One sample yielded the 25 T cell receptor beta chains listed below, sequenced in a study of metastatic and nonmetastatic thyroid tumors. TCRdb reprocessed the PCR reads using MiXCR. The sample lists about 41,000 clones; 28% were seen once. Thyroid surgery had not been preceded by any treatment in any patient. Source material: blood. The receptors derive from a male donor with papillary thyroid cancer or a benign thyroid nodule (not recorded which). Some clones in this sample may be carry-over from other donors' samples.

The V gene is TRBV5-1, the J gene TRBJ1-3; weak D call: TRBD1 (6 bases). The germline CDR1 and CDR2 sequences are SGHRS and YFSETQ. The CDR3 length is 20 residues. The germline V and J ends were trimmed by 2 bases and 2 bases, with 26 bases remaining between them. CDR3 loop: CASSLPPPSVSPGAGNTIYF. CDR3 nucleotides: TGCGCCAGCAGCTTACCGCCCCCCTCGGTCAGTCCAGGGGCTGGAAACACCATATATTTT.

As to this clone: This may be a read error: a much more frequent sequence differs by one nucleotide. V usage is TRBV6-2 or TRBV6-3 and J usage is TRBJ1-1; no firm D call. Germline CDR1 is MNHEY and CDR2 is SVGEGT. The CDR3 sequence is 12 residues long. As DNA, the CDR3 is TGTGCCAGCACCTCAATGAACGCTGAAGCTTTCTTT. It translates to CASTSMNAEAFF.

Note on this clone: A read error may account for a junction end that differs from germline. The chain combines TRBV28 with TRBJ1-5, with 9 nucleotides matching TRBD1. CDR1 and CDR2 from the germline V gene are MDHEN and SYDVKM. CDR3 size: 15 residues. CDR3: CASRTTGGASQPQHF. DNA of the CDR3: TGTGCCAGCAGAACTACAGGGGGCGCCAGTCAGCCCCAGCACTTT.

This clone was observed at least ten times. This chain connects TRBV7-8 to TRBJ1-1; no reliable D call. Germline assignment: CDR1 SGHVS and CDR2 FQNEAQ. Between the trimmed V and J ends, which lost 5 bases and 4 bases, there was a span of 11 bases. The CDR3 length is 13 residues. CDR3 coding DNA: TGTGCCAGCAGCCAAGTAGAGGGCACTGAAGCTTTCTTT. Residues: CASSQVEGTEAFF.

The rearrangement joins TRBV20-1 to TRBJ2-1; D is uncertain. CDR1 and CDR2 (germline): DFQATT, SNEGSKA (reference sequence). Trimming stripped 4 bases from V and 8 bases from J, with 9 bases between. CDR3 size: 11 residues. The CDR3 coding sequence is TGCAGTGCTATAATCGGTGATGAGCAGTTCTTC. Protein: CSAIIGDEQFF.

A word on this clone: One base away lies a much larger clone, so this may be a sequencing read error. It is unclear where the CDR3 begins or ends on the DNA, so no DNA is shown, and the CDR3 is as TCRdb lists it. The chain uses TRBV20-1 and TRBJ2-6. The germline V gene encodes CDR1 DFQATT and CDR2 SNEGSKA (reference sequence). From its first to its last residue, the CDR3 has 15 amino acids. Here the CDR3 reads CSAQRWGSGTNVLTF.

This clone is labeled as large (0.1 to 1%). The V gene is TRBV6-1, the J gene TRBJ2-2, with no clear D. The CDR3 extends over 15 amino acids. Germline-derived CDR1 and CDR2 are MNHNS and SASEGT. V was cut by 5 bases and J by 1 base, with 11 bases left in between. The CDR3 sequence is CASSTLDGNTGELFF. The CDR3 bases are TGTGCCAGCAGTACCCTGGACGGGAACACCGGGGAGCTGTTTTTT.

CDR3 sequence: CSARDRGGTWSATDTQYF. The DNA for the CDR3 is TGCAGTGCTAGAGATCGAGGTGGGACATGGTCGGCCACAGATACGCAGTATTTT. The chain uses TRBV20-1 and TRBJ2-3, with D possibly TRBD1 on 6 matching bases. The CDR3 loop spans 18 amino acids. The V gene's germline CDR1 is DFQATT and CDR2 SNEGSKA (reference sequence). The germline V and J ends were trimmed by 0 bases and 2 bases, with 21 bases remaining between them.

In this sample, this clone turned up many times. The chain combines TRBV11-2 with TRBJ2-1, with 8 bases lining up with TRBD2. V lost 5 bases and J lost 6; bases outside the gene matches: 9. From germline, CDR1 is SGHAT and CDR2 FQNNGV. CDR3 length equals 15 residues. The CDR3 coding sequence is TGTGCCAGCAGCGTCCGCCCCGGGACTAGCAATGAGCAGTTCTTC. Protein sequence: CASSVRPGTSNEQFF.

This clone has at least ten counts. This sequence joins TRBV4-2 and TRBJ2-3; TRBD2 aligns across 10 bases. The CDR3 is 17 amino acids. The J segment lost 0 bases and the V segment lost 1 base, leaving 4 bases of the junction unmatched. The germline V gene encodes CDR1 LGHNA and CDR2 YNFKEQ. CDR3 loop: CASSQVPAGGSTDTQYF. The CDR3 DNA reads TGTGCCAGCAGCCAAGTCCCAGCGGGGGGGAGCACAGATACGCAGTATTTT.

This clone was observed many times. A much larger clone differs by one base, so this may be a read error. The CDR3 does not close with the conserved phenylalanine or tryptophan, likely indicating a read error. CDR3 protein: CASSLLAGSYEQYL. CDR3 coding DNA: TGTGCCAGCAGTTTACTAGCGGGGTCCTACGAGCAGTACCTC. The chain couples TRBV28 to TRBJ2-7, with 9 bases aligning to TRBD2. This CDR3 has 14 amino acids. Trimming removed 2 bases from V and 1 base from J; junction bases left unmatched: 0. The germline V gene has CDR1 MDHEN and CDR2 SYDVKM.

The genes are TRBV6-1 and TRBJ2-1; 7 bases fit TRBD1. V lost 2 bases, J lost 2 bases, and 9 bases stayed unmatched. There are 17 residues in the CDR3. The V gene's germline CDR1 is MNHNS and CDR2 SASEGT. The CDR3 loop is CASSERQQRGPYNEQFF. The CDR3 coding sequence is TGTGCCAGCAGTGAACGACAGCAAAGGGGGCCCTACAATGAGCAGTTCTTC.

This rearrangement joins TRBV7-2 to TRBJ2-3; 12 bases map to TRBD1. The CDR3 length is 16 residues. Germline V gene data show CDR1 as SGHTA and CDR2 as FQGNSA. J lost 5 bases, V lost 3 bases, and 6 bases had no gene match. CDR3 sequence (DNA): TGTGCCAGCAGCTTTGCCGGGACAGGGGGCAAAGATACGCAGTATTTT. Encoded protein: CASSFAGTGGKDTQYF.

Points on this clone: Its ends do not fully match the called genes, so a read error is possible. The chain has TRBV20-1 and TRBJ1-1; TRBD1 matches at 8 bases. Looked up from germline, CDR1 is DFQATT and CDR2 is SNEGSKA (reference sequence). CDR3 length: 15 residues. The CDR3 DNA reads TGCGGTGCGCGTATAGACGGACAGGGCCACCGACCGGCTTTCTTT. Translation gives CGARIDGQGHRPAFF.

The table lists this clone with many counts. The chain links TRBV7-2 to TRBJ1-6, with D unresolved. Trimming took off 3 bases at V and 5 bases at J, with 14 bases between the two ends. The length of the CDR3 is 16 residues. CDR1 SGHTA and CDR2 FQGNSA come from the germline V gene. The DNA of the CDR3 is TGTGCCAGCAGCTTCCTGGACGGATGGAATAATTCACCCCTCCACTTT. Protein product: CASSFLDGWNNSPLHF.

As to this clone: A single base separates this from a much larger clone, so it may be a read error. Other DNA sequences in the same sample also yield this CDR3. This sequence joins TRBV3-1 and TRBJ2-7, with D unclear. The CDR3 contains 14 residues. In germline, CDR1 is LGHDT, CDR2 YNNKEL (reference sequence). CDR3 sequence: CASSQGVPSYEQYF. DNA of the CDR3: TGCGCCAGCAGCCAAGGAGTACCATCCTACGAGCAGTACTTC.

With regard to this clone: As the CDR3 is not closed by the conserved phenylalanine or tryptophan, this likely results from a read error. The DNA is left out, because the CDR3 cannot be placed on it with certainty; the CDR3 is given as TCRdb lists it. The J gene is TRBJ2-3, the V gene TRBV28; the table's D call, TRBD2, has no DNA check behind it. Germline V gives CDR1 MDHEN, CDR2 SYDVKM. The CDR3 is 14 residues long, counting both termini. CDR3 in amino acids: CASSLGLAADTQSV.

This clone was detected ten times or more. A read error may explain this, as a much larger clone is one base away. J is TRBJ2-2 and V is TRBV27; D may be TRBD2 (5 bases). In germline, CDR1 is MNHEY, CDR2 SMNVEV (reference sequence). The CDR3 runs to 13 residues. The chain's CDR3 is CASCISGSGELSF. The CDR3 region has the DNA TGTGCCAGCTGTATCTCGGGATCCGGGGAGCTGTCTTTT.

Comment on this clone: Mismatch with germline at one junction end may stem from a read error. The chain joins TRBV5-1 to TRBJ2-7; tentative D call: TRBD2 (5 bases). Germline V gene lookup returns CDR1 SGHRS and CDR2 YFSETQ. This CDR3 has 14 amino acids. CDR3 sequence reads: CASSLASGSYDQYF. CDR3 bases: TGCGCCAGCAGCCTGGCAAGCGGCTCCTACGATCAGTACTTC.

This clone was seen repeatedly, ten times or more. The chain employs TRBV4-2 and TRBJ2-1, with a tentative D call TRBD2 (5 bases). Germline lookup yields CDR1 LGHNA and CDR2 YNFKEQ. V dropped 1 base and J dropped 5 bases, with 15 bases sitting between them. This CDR3 region has 16 residues. The CDR3 DNA reads TGTGCCAGCAGCCAAGCCGAGGGCGGTAGCGACAATGAGCAGTTCTTC. This translates into CASSQAEGGSDNEQFF.

This clone was picked up a small number of times. This chain connects TRBV6-1 to TRBJ1-5, with 7 bases fitting TRBD1. Germline assignment: CDR1 MNHNS and CDR2 SASEGT. Trimming took 6 bases from V and 6 from J; bases not matched to a gene: 11. The CDR3 extends over 15 amino acids. The CDR3 protein is CASRDPRGGSQPQHF. The DNA of the CDR3 is TGTGCCAGCAGGGACCCACGAGGGGGCAGTCAGCCCCAGCATTTT.

This clone came up a few times. The chain recombines TRBV12-3 or TRBV12-4 with TRBJ2-1, with TRBD2 matching 10 bases. There are 14 residues in the CDR3. J gave up 8 bases and V 4 bases, and 5 bases lay outside the gene matches. The chain's CDR3 is CASSSSGRFDEQFF. CDR3 coding DNA: TGTGCCAGCAGTTCTAGCGGGAGATTCGATGAGCAGTTCTTC.

This clone has a count of ten or more. This chain links TRBV6-2 or TRBV6-3 with TRBJ1-1; the D is unclear. The CDR3 extends over 13 amino acids. The germline V and J ends were trimmed by 5 bases and 4 bases, with 11 bases remaining between them. CDR1 is MNHEY, CDR2 SVGEGT, per germline. CDR3 DNA sequence: TGTGCCAGCAGTACCCCTGGGGTCACTGAAGCTTTCTTT. Its translation: CASSTPGVTEAFF.

Notes on this clone: It is likely a read error, because the conserved phenylalanine at the end of the CDR3 is missing. CDR3 coding DNA: TGTGCCAGTAGTCCCAAGGGGGACGCATTTGCGAACACCATATATTAT. Protein product: CASSPKGDAFANTIYY. V gene TRBV5-8 combines with J gene TRBJ1-3; perhaps TRBD1 as D (6 bases). V lost 8 bases and J 7 bases, leaving 25 bases between the germline ends. Germline CDR1 and CDR2: SGHTS and YDEGEE. CDR3 size: 16 residues.

The table lists this clone with many counts. The rearrangement joins TRBV9 to TRBJ1-1; D might be TRBD1 (6 bases). The length of the CDR3 is 12 residues. The germline V gene encodes CDR1 SGDLS and CDR2 YYNGEE. V lost 0 bases, J lost 11 bases, and 11 bases lay in between. CDR3 region: CASSVATGPAFF. The DNA for the CDR3 is TGTGCCAGCAGCGTAGCTACAGGGCCGGCTTTCTTT.